This T cell receptor (beta chain) was captured in a study of CD8 T cells in Susac syndrome. CD8+ and CD4+ blood T cells underwent TCR beta sequencing. General study points: An acknowledgment was made by the study that its TCR sequencing and HLA analysis involved relatively few individuals.

As regards this clonotype: No antigen is known for it.

The RNA input was about 0.5 to 1 ug, and it was reverse transcribed with random hexamers. Amplification of TCR beta CDR3 used immunoSEQ multiplex PCR across 54 Vbeta and 13 Jbeta. Each CDR3 protein is one row after TCRdb ran MiXCR on the immunoSEQ multiplex PCR reads. The table records around 190,000 distinct CDR3 sequences, approximately 95% of them present only once. Per the germline V gene, CDR1 is DFQATT and CDR2 is SNEGSKA (reference sequence). Unmatched junction bases numbered 15, after V lost 3 bases and J lost 8 bases. The CDR3 has 16 residues. The source of this sequence is a human donor with multiple sclerosis. The sample consisted of CD8+ T cells from PBMCs. V is TRBV20-1 and J is TRBJ2-3; 9 bases are a match to TRBD2. The CDR3 region is CSARTSGKLVRGTQYF. The CDR3 DNA reads as TGCAGTGCTAGGACTAGCGGCAAGTTGGTCAGGGGTACGCAGTATTTT.